This T cell receptor beta chain was sequenced during a study of blood T cells in healthy people across ages. Study-wide results and caveats: The study found more naive CD4+ cells and higher diversity in long-lived than aged donors.

All donors came from Russia, were Caucasian and healthy, and spanned ages about 6 to 95. On this clonotype itself: The antigen is undetermined.

A second 7 to 11 cycle PCR used barcoded and J-beta primers. The template-switch adaptor, which had 12 random nucleotides, put a tag on each cDNA molecule. TCRdb itself ran the 5' RACE reads through MiXCR, one entry per CDR3 protein. This table has under 2 million distinct CDR3 sequences, around 35% appearing once. Material for sequencing was blood. The receptor's source is a woman in her twenties or thirties in good health.

CDR3 coding DNA: TGTGCCAGCAGCTTAAAAGGAAGCGTATCCTACAATGAGCAGTTCTTC. Translated: CASSLKGSVSYNEQFF. The chain is built from TRBV7-3 and TRBJ2-1, with unresolved D. With 1 base removed from V and 1 base from J, the gap between germline ends came to 11 bases. Germline CDR1 and CDR2: SGHTA and FQGTGA. This CDR3 contains 16 residues. The variable domain in full, with the rest retrieved from reference TRBV7-3 and TRBJ2-1, is GAGVSQTPSNKVTEKGKYVELRCDPISGHTALYWYRQSLGQGPEFLIYFQGTGAADDSGLPNDRFFAVRPEGSVSTLKIQRTERGDSAVYLCASSLKGSVSYNEQFFGPGTRLTVL.